This T cell receptor (beta chain) was profiled in a study of response to subunit inactivated influenza vaccine. TCRdb re-derived calls from the RT-PCR reads in MiXCR, one entry per CDR3 protein. This sample has about 700,000 distinct CDR3 sequences, with approximately 15% found just once. Study outcomes and limitations: The authors proposed limited new T cell recruitment per seasonal influenza vaccination.

On this clonotype itself: What it binds is unknown. A much larger clone differs by one base, so this may be a read error. The missing conserved phenylalanine or tryptophan at the end of this CDR3 makes a read error likely.

The CDR3 covers 16 residues. Germline loops: CDR1 LGHNA, CDR2 YNFKEQ. Trimming removed 0 bases from V and 4 bases from J; junction bases left unmatched: 4. This chain links TRBV4-2 with TRBJ2-1; 9 bases match TRBD2. Sequenced here: PBMCs from blood, sampled 14 to 15 days before vaccination. The TCR sequence derives from a man in his fifties who received an inactivated influenza vaccine. The CDR3 DNA follows: TGTGCCAGCAGCCAAGAAGATGCGGGAGGGTACAATGAGCAGTTCATC. Encoded protein: CASSQEDAGGYNEQFI.